The 17 T cell receptor beta chains reported below all come from one sample, sequenced in a study of OX40 agonist ivuxolimab in advanced cancers. Only in-frame clones appear in the TCRdb table, and some are missing; sequencing was by immunoSEQ multiplex PCR. This table has 76,000 or so clones, 85% appearing once. The source material was CD4+ or CD8+ T cells sorted from blood, sampled in a trial of the OX40 agonist ivuxolimab. The receptors were sampled from an adult with an advanced solid tumor such as melanoma, head and neck, liver or kidney cancer.

In DNA form, the CDR3 reads TGTGCCAGCAGTTCGGGCAGGGGGCGCGAAAGCTATGGCTACACCTTC. This sequence encodes CASSSGRGRESYGYTF. V usage is TRBV6-6 and J usage is TRBJ1-2; 8 bases agree with TRBD1. Unmatched junction bases numbered 11, after V lost 4 bases and J lost 4 bases. The germline gives CDR1 MNHNY, CDR2 SVGAGI (reference sequence). The CDR3 spans 16 residues.

The chain carries TRBV5-1 and TRBJ2-7; no firm D call. The length of the CDR3 is 12 residues. Trimming took off 4 bases at V and 4 bases at J, with 9 bases between the two ends. The germline V gene has CDR1 SGHRS and CDR2 YFSETQ. CDR3 region: CASSLVGYEQYF. CDR3 bases: TGCGCCAGCAGCCTGGTAGGGTACGAGCAGTACTTC.

There are a few counts of this clone. This chain links TRBV13 with TRBJ1-2; D not certain. The germline CDR1 and CDR2 sequences are PRHDT and FYEKMQ (reference sequence). The CDR3 length is 16 residues. The ends were cut back, 0 bases at V and 4 bases at J, with 15 bases in the middle. The CDR3 DNA sequence: TGTGCCAGCAGCTTAGGTGGACCCCTCCGGGGCTATGGCTACACCTTC. It codes for CASSLGGPLRGYGYTF.

The chain couples TRBV4-3 to TRBJ1-5; D gene unclear. Germline values: CDR1 LGHNA, CDR2 YSLEER. Trimming shortened V by 0 bases and J by 4 bases, and 13 bases separated the two germline ends. This CDR3 region has 16 residues. The CDR3 sequence is CASSQDFGYGNQPQHF. The CDR3, as DNA: TGCGCCAGCAGCCAAGATTTCGGCTACGGAAATCAGCCCCAGCATTTT.

On this clone: This specimen includes other DNA sequences encoding the same CDR3. The chain links TRBV9 to TRBJ1-3; TRBD1 might be the D (6 bases). Germline loops: CDR1 SGDLS, CDR2 YYNGEE. The CDR3 loop spans 14 amino acids. Trimming cost V 4 bases and J 4 bases, with 12 bases left between them. The CDR3 sequence is CASSPRDTGNTIYF. CDR3 bases: TGTGCCAGCAGCCCAAGGGACACCGGAAACACCATATATTTT.

The chain uses TRBV6-6 and TRBJ2-3; D possibly corresponds to TRBD1 (5 bases). This CDR3 is built from 14 residues. Germline CDR1 and CDR2: MNHNY and SVGAGI (reference sequence). V lost 6 bases and J lost 3, with 13 bases in between. CDR3 sequence: CASSPPAGTDTQYF. The CDR3 DNA follows: TGTGCCAGCAGCCCACCCGCAGGGACAGATACGCAGTATTTT.

Here the CDR3 reads CASSYGRGEGKLFF. As DNA, the CDR3 is TGTGCCAGCAGTTACGGCAGGGGCGAGGGAAAACTGTTTTTT. The chain links TRBV6-6 to TRBJ1-4; D perhaps matches TRBD1 (6 bases). This CDR3 spans 14 amino acids. From germline, CDR1 is MNHNY and CDR2 SVGAGI (reference sequence). With 2 bases removed from V and 10 bases from J, the gap between germline ends came to 14 bases.

This chain connects TRBV5-5 to TRBJ2-5; a possible D gene is TRBD1 (7 bases). Germline values: CDR1 SGHKS, CDR2 YYEKEE (reference sequence). This CDR3 contains 16 residues. Between the trimmed V and J ends, which lost 4 bases and 0 bases, there was a span of 16 bases. The CDR3 sequence: CASSANGGQYQETQYF. The CDR3 DNA reads TGTGCCAGCAGCGCGAACGGGGGACAGTACCAAGAGACCCAGTACTTC.

The J gene is TRBJ2-7, the V gene TRBV4-3; perhaps TRBD1 as D (6 bases). The CDR3 is 17 amino acids. V was cut by 0 bases and J by 3 bases, with 18 bases left in between. In germline, CDR1 is LGHNA, CDR2 YSLEER. CDR3 region: CASSQEGQPPGYYEQYF. Here the CDR3 DNA reads TGCGCCAGCAGCCAAGAGGGACAACCGCCGGGGTACTACGAGCAGTACTTC.

The rearrangement uses TRBV11-3 and TRBJ2-7; 14 bases are shared with TRBD2. The CDR3 totals 16 residues. V lost 3 bases to trimming and J lost 3 bases; unmatched junction nucleotides: 4. The germline V gene has CDR1 SGHNT and CDR2 YENEEA. CDR3 nucleotide sequence: TGTGCCAGCAGCTTCGGGACTAGCGGGGGATACTACGAGCAGTACTTC. Its protein is CASSFGTSGGYYEQYF.

The CDR3 DNA is TGTGCCAGCAGCAAAGAGGGAGGGACAGTCTACAATGAGCAGTTCTTC. Residues: CASSKEGGTVYNEQFF. V is TRBV21-1 and J is TRBJ2-1. TRBV21-1 is designated a pseudogene. The CDR3 is 16 residues long.

The rearrangement uses TRBV5-1 and TRBJ1-1; TRBD1 matches 8 bases. Germline assignment: CDR1 SGHRS and CDR2 YFSETQ. Trimming at V came to 2 bases and at J to 4 bases, leaving 4 bases not matched to a gene. CDR3 length: 14 residues. The DNA of the CDR3 is TGCGCCAGCAGCTTACAGGGGGTAGGCACTGAAGCTTTCTTT. Translation gives CASSLQGVGTEAFF.

The chain employs TRBV7-9 and TRBJ1-5; perhaps TRBD1 as D (6 bases). Germline V lookup: CDR1 SEHNR, CDR2 FQNEAQ (reference sequence). V lost 6 bases and J lost 9, with 21 bases in between. The CDR3 has 15 residues. The CDR3 region is CASSTDSQAVGPQHF. The DNA for the CDR3 is TGTGCCAGCAGTACGGACAGCCAGGCTGTGGGGCCCCAGCATTTT.

This clone was recorded only once. CDR3: CAIRGGTGKGSPLHF. CDR3 DNA: TGTGCCATCAGAGGGGGGACAGGGAAAGGATCACCCCTCCACTTT. This rearrangement joins TRBV10-3 to TRBJ1-6; TRBD1 matches 9 bases. The CDR3 runs to 15 residues. V gave up 6 bases and J gave up 10 bases; unmatched junction bases: 10. From germline, CDR1 is ENHRY and CDR2 SYGVKD.

CDR3 residues: CASSLRTGGDSPLHF. In DNA form, the CDR3 reads TGTGCCAGCAGCTTGCGGACAGGAGGCGATTCACCCCTCCACTTT. The rearrangement joins TRBV7-2 to TRBJ1-6; 7 positions agree with TRBD1. V lost 3 bases and J lost 8; bases outside the gene matches: 7. The CDR3 covers 15 residues. Germline V gene sequence: CDR1 SGHTA, CDR2 FQGNSA.

The V and J genes are TRBV29-1 and TRBJ2-7; 12 bases fit TRBD2. This CDR3 contains 13 residues. Germline V gives CDR1 SQVTM, CDR2 ANQGSEA. J lost 3 bases, V lost 7 bases, and 4 bases had no gene match. This CDR3 is CSGLLAGGYEQYF. The CDR3 nucleotides read TGCAGCGGGCTACTAGCGGGGGGCTACGAGCAGTACTTC.

This chain links TRBV7-9 with TRBJ2-1; 12 nucleotides align to TRBD2. The V gene end was trimmed by 4 bases and the J gene end by 10 bases; junction bases not matched to a gene: 11. The CDR3 loop spans 16 amino acids. The germline gives CDR1 SEHNR, CDR2 FQNEAQ (reference sequence). The CDR3 loop reads CASSSTSGGLVGEQFF. CDR3 sequence (DNA): TGTGCCAGCAGCTCGACTAGCGGGGGCCTAGTAGGCGAGCAGTTCTTC.